This paragraph covers one TCR beta chain sequence. The antigen remains undetermined. The data are from a study of CD8+ T cells in alopecia areata. Sequencing relied on a cDNA template that was reverse transcribed from extracted RNA. TCRdb keeps only in-frame clones here, not all; method: immunoSEQ multiplex PCR. Of about 140,000 clones in the sample, around 51% were seen once. Broader study findings: Clonality in lesional scalp, especially alopecia totalis/universalis, exceeded that of normal scalp. Alphabeta T cells residing in normal skin are also sequenced in scalp samples.

The CDR3 runs to 14 residues. In germline, CDR1 is MGHDK, CDR2 SYGVNS. The ends were cut back, 7 bases at V and 6 bases at J, with 17 bases in the middle. The authors sorted CD4+ and CD8+ T cells from PBMCs. The chain combines TRBV25-1 with TRBJ2-3, with D perhaps assigned TRBD1 or TRBD2 (7 bases each). The receptor was derived from a human donor with alopecia areata. This specimen was CD4+ T cells sorted from blood, taken at week 0. The CDR3 DNA sequence: TGTGCCAGCACGCCAGGGGGGGCGCGGGATACGCAGTATTTT. Its protein product is CASTPGGARDTQYF.